This is a list of T cell receptor beta chains from one sample in a study of blood T cells in healthy people across ages. TCRdb processed the 5' RACE reads anew with MiXCR; each CDR3 protein has one entry. The data hold some 690,000 distinct CDR3 sequences, with roughly 20% observed a single time. Sequenced material: blood. Source of these receptors: a man in his 70s in good health. Each CDR3 is given with its conserved first and last residue. The D gene is left open where the match is weak. Expanded clones are given a class, and other clones once, few, many or no size at all.

>14|TRBJ2-7|TRBV29-1|NA|NA
TGCAGCGTTGAAGGGGCAGGGGGGATCTACGAGCAGTACTTC
CSVEGAGGIYEQYF
>16|TRBJ1-1|TRBV9|NA|TRBD1
TGTGCCAGCAGCGTAGAACAGGGGATTACGAGGACTGAAGCTTTCTTT
CASSVEQGITRTEAFF
>13|TRBJ1-2|TRBV14|NA|NA
TGTGCCGGCAGCCAACCAACAGGGTTTGGCTACACCTTC
CAGSQPTGFGYTF
>17|TRBJ2-1|TRBV20-1|many|TRBD2
TGCAGTGCTAGAGTCAGCGGGGGGACTAGCTCCTACAATGAGCAGTTCTTC
CSARVSGGTSSYNEQFF
>15|TRBJ2-1|TRBV13|NA|TRBD2
TGTGCCAGCAGCTTAGCTAGCGGGAGTAAGAATGAGCAGTTCTTC
CASSLASGSKNEQFF
>16|TRBJ2-1|TRBV7-9|NA|TRBD2
TGTGCCAGCAGCAATCCGAGCGGGGGGACCTACAATGAGCAGTTCTTC
CASSNPSGGTYNEQFF
>14|TRBJ1-2|TRBV12-3/TRBV12-4|few|NA
TGTGCCAGCAGCCCTGGGCAACCGCCCTATGGCTACACCTTC
CASSPGQPPYGYTF
>16|TRBJ2-1|TRBV12-3/TRBV12-4|few|NA
TGTGCCAGCAGTTTCGGTCTGGGGGTGGGACACAATGAGCAGTTCTTC
CASSFGLGVGHNEQFF
>15|TRBJ1-6|TRBV7-6|few|NA
TGTGCCAGCAGCTTAGTTGGCGGACGAGATTCACCCCTCCACTTT
CASSLVGGRDSPLHF
>12|TRBJ1-1|TRBV29-1|few|NA
TGCAGCGTAGATCAGCGGAACACTGAAGCTTTCTTT
CSVDQRNTEAFF
>13|TRBJ1-2|TRBV3-1|many|NA
TGTGCCAGCAGCCCCCCGGGGGCCTATGGCTACACCTTC
CASSPPGAYGYTF
>14|TRBJ1-2|TRBV7-2|NA|NA
TGTGCCAGCAGCTTACCCCAATTGGGGAATGGCTACACCTTC
CASSLPQLGNGYTF
>16|TRBJ1-3|TRBV12-3/TRBV12-4|NA|NA
TGTGCCAGCAGTTCCCTGAATGAGCTCTCTGGAAACACCATATATTTT
CASSSLNELSGNTIYF
>20|TRBJ2-1|TRBV20-1|NA|NA
TGCAGTGCTAGTCGGACGGGGACAGGTAGCGGGAAAGGTTCCTACAATGAGCAGTTCTTC
CSASRTGTGSGKGSYNEQFF
>15|TRBJ2-3|TRBV11-2|few|NA
TGTGCCAGCAGCTTAACTCAGGGTTTAACAGATACGCAGTATTTT
CASSLTQGLTDTQYF
>14|TRBJ2-3|TRBV16|NA|NA
TGTGCCAGCAGCCAATCGAGCTACACAGATACGCAGTATTTT
CASSQSSYTDTQYF
>14|TRBJ1-2|TRBV2|many|NA
TGTGCCAGCAGTGTGCGGGGGGCGAGTTATGGCTACACCTTC
CASSVRGASYGYTF
>14|TRBJ2-5|TRBV5-4|NA|NA
TGTGCCAGCAGCTTAATGAACACTCAAGAGACCCAGTACTTC
CASSLMNTQETQYF
>11|TRBJ2-2|TRBV12-3/TRBV12-4|NA|NA
TGTGCCAGCAGCCAACCCGGGGAGCTGTTTTTT
CASSQPGELFF
>10|TRBJ2-3|TRBV29-1|many|NA
TGCAGCGTTGAAAGAGATACGCAGTATTTT
CSVERDTQYF
>14|TRBJ2-5|TRBV12-3/TRBV12-4|many|NA
TGTGCCAGCAGTTTAGGAGACACGAGGGAGACCCAGTACTTC
CASSLGDTRETQYF
>15|TRBJ2-5|TRBV6-6|few|NA
TGTGCCAGCAGCTTCTCACAGCGGAACCAAGAGACCCAGTACTTC
CASSFSQRNQETQYF
>18|TRBJ2-5|TRBV10-3|NA|TRBD2
TGTGCCATCAGTGAGCACTTGACTAGCGGGAGTTTAGAAGAGACCCAGTACTTC
CAISEHLTSGSLEETQYF
>16|TRBJ2-1|TRBV3-1|NA|TRBD2
TGTGCCAGCAGCCCCCTCCCGCTAGCGGGGTACAATGAGCAGTTCTTC
CASSPLPLAGYNEQFF
>14|TRBJ2-1|TRBV18|NA|TRBD2
TGTGCCAGCCCACCTAGCGGGACCTACAATGAGCAGTTCTTC
CASPPSGTYNEQFF
>16|TRBJ2-3|TRBV10-3|many|TRBD2
TGTGCCATCAGTGAGGGTCCTAGCGGGGTGTCAGATACGCAGTATTTT
CAISEGPSGVSDTQYF
>14|TRBJ2-1|TRBV12-3/TRBV12-4|NA|NA
TGTGCCAGCAGTTTAGGGGGAGGCAAGGGAGAGCAGTTCTTC
CASSLGGGKGEQFF
>16|TRBJ2-1|TRBV27|few|TRBD2
TGTGCCAGCAGTTCACAGCCCCCGGGACTAGCGGATGAGCAGTTCTTC
CASSSQPPGLADEQFF
>17|TRBJ2-1|TRBV4-3|few|TRBD2
TGCGCCAGCAGCCAAGATCACCCCGGGAGGGACCACAATGAGCAGTTCTTC
CASSQDHPGRDHNEQFF
>15|TRBJ2-5|TRBV20-1|NA|NA
TGCAGTGCTAGAGGGACACCGGAGAACCAAGAGACCCAGTACTTC
CSARGTPENQETQYF
>13|TRBJ2-5|TRBV30|many|NA
TGTGCCTGGAGTGCCAGGGTTAGAGAGACCCAGTACTTC
CAWSARVRETQYF
>11|TRBJ2-3|TRBV6-5|few|NA
TGTGCCAGCAGGCGGTCAGATACGCAGTATTTT
CASRRSDTQYF
>13|TRBJ1-6|TRBV7-2|NA|TRBD1
TGTGCCAGCGGACAGGACCGCAATTCACCCCTCCACTTT
CASGQDRNSPLHF
>16|TRBJ1-5|TRBV4-1|NA|TRBD1
TGCGCCAGCAGCCAAGATCGCGCAGGGGGTAATCAGCCCCAGCATTTT
CASSQDRAGGNQPQHF
>15|TRBJ1-1|TRBV24-1|few|TRBD1
TGTGCCACCAGTGATCCAGGGGGCCCGAACACTGAAGCTTTCTTT
CATSDPGGPNTEAFF